The rows below give T cell receptor beta chains drawn from one sample of a study of blood T cell repertoires in COVID-19. Only in-frame clones appear in the TCRdb table, and some are missing; sequencing was by immunoSEQ multiplex PCR. The table shows roughly 100,000 clones, with about 86% occurring only once. The specimen sequenced was peripheral blood. These receptors were obtained from a woman in her 70s with acute or convalescent COVID-19. Both conserved end residues are part of each CDR3. The D gene is left open where the match is weak. Clone size is not always given. Where it is, it says once, few, many or a class for expanded clones.

D gene	clone size	J gene	V gene	CDR3 DNA	CDR3 protein
TRBD1	-	TRBJ2-1	TRBV24-1	TGTGCCACCAGTGATCGAAAACAGGGGAGCAAGCAGTTCTTC	CATSDRKQGSKQFF
-	-	TRBJ2-5	TRBV6-5	TGTGCCAGCAGGAGGGAAGAGACCCAGTACTTC	CASRREETQYF
-	-	TRBJ2-1	TRBV7-8	TGTGCCAGCAGTTCTCTCCTCGGCAATGAGCAGTTCTTC	CASSSLLGNEQFF
-	-	TRBJ2-1	TRBV5-1	TGCGCCAGCAGGACCGGGACACGTCCCTACAATGAGCAGTTCTTC	CASRTGTRPYNEQFF
TRBD1	few	TRBJ2-2	TRBV7-7	TGTGCTAGCAGCTTAACAGGGGGCGCGAACACCGGGGAGCTGTTTTTT	CASSLTGGANTGELFF
TRBD2	-	TRBJ2-3	TRBV5-4	TGTGCCAGCAGCTTAGATTTTACTAGCGGTTACACAGATACGCAGTATTTT	CASSLDFTSGYTDTQYF
TRBD1	-	TRBJ1-4	TRBV10-3	TGTGCCATCAGTGAGCCCGGGACAGGGGGCTTGGAACTGTTTTTT	CAISEPGTGGLELFF
TRBD1	-	TRBJ1-1	TRBV9	TGTGCCAGCAGCGTATCGACGGACAGGTTCGCTAAGAACACTGAAGCTTTCTTT	CASSVSTDRFAKNTEAFF
TRBD1	-	TRBJ1-6	TRBV29-1	TGCAGCGCCTTCGACAGGGGGGAGGTCCTCCACTTT	CSAFDRGEVLHF
TRBD2	-	TRBJ2-2	TRBV28	TGTGCCAGCAGCACTAGCGGGATTGGCACCGGGGAGCTGTTTTTT	CASSTSGIGTGELFF
TRBD1	-	TRBJ2-5	TRBV19	TGTGCCAGTAGTATTACAGGGGACCGAGAGACCCAGTACTTC	CASSITGDRETQYF
-	few	TRBJ1-1	TRBV19	TGTGCCAGTAGTAGCGGAGCCTACAATGAAGCTTTCTTT	CASSSGAYNEAFF
-	-	TRBJ1-5	TRBV12-3/TRBV12-4	TGTGCCAGCAGTTTCGGGTATCAGCCCCAGCATTTT	CASSFGYQPQHF
-	-	TRBJ2-7	TRBV6-5	TGTGCCAGCAGTCCCAATTTAGTCGAGCAGTACTTC	CASSPNLVEQYF
-	-	TRBJ2-1	TRBV7-9	TGTGCCAGCAGTTCCGGACAACCGTGGAATGAGCAGTTCTTC	CASSSGQPWNEQFF
-	-	TRBJ2-1	TRBV6-1	TGTGCCAGCAGTGAACAGGGCTCTTGGTTCTTC	CASSEQGSWFF
TRBD2	once	TRBJ2-3	TRBV27	TGTGCCAGCAGCGGGACTAGCGGGACAGATACGCAGTATTTT	CASSGTSGTDTQYF
-	-	TRBJ1-1	TRBV5-4	TGTGCCAGCAGCTTGTCCCCCCGCCAACCAGGCACTGAAGCTTTCTTT	CASSLSPRQPGTEAFF
TRBD2	-	TRBJ2-1	TRBV27	TGTGCCAGCAGTTACCGTTCTTTTCGGACTAGCGGGAACAATGAGCAGTTCTTC	CASSYRSFRTSGNNEQFF
-	-	TRBJ1-5	TRBV6-6	TGTGCCAGCAGTTACAGCGGGGAGGGCAATCAGCCCCAGCATTTT	CASSYSGEGNQPQHF
TRBD1	-	TRBJ2-7	TRBV18	TGTGCCAGCTCGCCCGGACAGGGGGACTACGAGCAGTACTTC	CASSPGQGDYEQYF
TRBD2	-	TRBJ2-3	TRBV3-1/TRBV3-2	TGTGCCAGCAGCCAAGAGGCACTAGCGAATGAAGATACGCAGTATTTT	CASSQEALANEDTQYF
TRBD2	-	TRBJ2-5	TRBV9	TGTGCCAGCAGCGCCACTACTAGCGGGGGGTCTCAAGAGACCCAGTACTTC	CASSATTSGGSQETQYF
TRBD2	-	TRBJ2-2	TRBV6-5	TGTGCCAGCAGTTACTGGCCGGGAGGGAAGGCCGGGGAGCTGTTTTTT	CASSYWPGGKAGELFF
-	once	TRBJ2-5	TRBV5-4	TGTGCCAGCAGCTTGGTTGGGGAGGAGACCCAGTACTTC	CASSLVGEETQYF
-	-	TRBJ1-5	TRBV27	TGTGCCAGCTCAGGGGCTAGCAATCAGCCCCAGCATTTT	CASSGASNQPQHF
TRBD2	-	TRBJ2-3	TRBV3-1/TRBV3-2	TGTGCCAGCAGCCAAGGGACTAGTTGGTTCCCCTTGGATACGCAGTATTTT	CASSQGTSWFPLDTQYF
-	few	TRBJ1-1	TRBV12-3/TRBV12-4	TGTGCCAGCAGGGCAACGGAGTACACTGAAGCTTTCTTT	CASRATEYTEAFF
-	-	TRBJ2-2	TRBV6-5	TGTGCCAGCAGGGGCGTGGCCGGGGAGCTGTTTTTT	CASRGVAGELFF
-	-	TRBJ2-6	TRBV25-1	TGTGCCAGCACATGGACTCGCTCTGGGGCCAACGTCCTGACTTTC	CASTWTRSGANVLTF
TRBD1	-	TRBJ1-1	TRBV29-1	TGCAGCGTTGAGCGGGACAGGGGAGGGAACACTGAAGCTTTCTTT	CSVERDRGGNTEAFF
-	-	TRBJ1-1	TRBV11-3	TGTGCCAGCAGCCCAGGGCCAGCTAACACTGAAGCTTTCTTT	CASSPGPANTEAFF
TRBD1	few	TRBJ1-6	TRBV5-4	TGTGCCAGCAGCTTGGGACAGGGGAATGGTAATTCACCCCTCCACTTT	CASSLGQGNGNSPLHF
-	-	TRBJ2-7	TRBV6-5	TGTGCCAGCAGTTACTCGACAGGCCCGTCGAGCGAGCAGTACTTC	CASSYSTGPSSEQYF
TRBD1	-	TRBJ1-5	TRBV24-1	TGTGCCACCAGTGACACCGGACAGGTGCCCAATCAGCCCCAGCATTTT	CATSDTGQVPNQPQHF
TRBD1	-	TRBJ1-1	TRBV10-1	TGCGCCAGCAGTGAAATGGGACAGGGCCACGGTGAAGCTTTCTTT	CASSEMGQGHGEAFF
-	-	TRBJ2-7	TRBV6-1	TGTGCCAGCAGTGAATGGGCAGGGGTGGACTACGAGCAGTACTTC	CASSEWAGVDYEQYF
TRBD1	-	TRBJ1-6	TRBV2	TGTGCCAGCAGTCTAACAGGGGGCTATAATTCACCCCTCCACTTT	CASSLTGGYNSPLHF
-	few	TRBJ1-2	TRBV5-1	TGCGCCAGCAGCTTGGAGAGCTATGGCTACACCTTC	CASSLESYGYTF
TRBD1	-	TRBJ1-5	TRBV6-6	TGTGCCAGCAGTTACTCAGCAGGGGGTTCGTATCAGCCCCAGCATTTT	CASSYSAGGSYQPQHF
TRBD1	-	TRBJ1-1	TRBV9	TGTGCCAGCAGCCCGGGACAGGGCAACACTGAAGCTTTCTTT	CASSPGQGNTEAFF
TRBD1	-	TRBJ1-6	TRBV6-6	TGTGCCAGCAGGGTGGGGGACAGGGTAATTTCACCCCTCCACTTT	CASRVGDRVISPLHF